This T cell receptor beta chain appears in the sequencing data of a study of blood T cell repertoires in COVID-19. Whole-study context: The United States, Italy and Spain supplied acute and convalescent COVID-19 samples. Sample material is recorded as cDNA or gDNA derived from T cells, B-cell-depleted T cells, or PBMCs.

The V end lost 3 bases, the J end lost 2 bases, and 19 bases lay between the germline ends. CDR1 is MDHEN, CDR2 SYDVKM, per germline. The CDR3 spans 17 residues. As originally analysed: Amplification of reference gene primers provided the estimated nucleated cell counts. Data came from immunoSEQ multiplex PCR; TCRdb stores just in-frame clones and leaves some out. V and J calls and clone size are copied from that table; D and trimming were computed from the DNA. The sample comprises over 200,000 clones, around nine tenths of which are singletons, and less than 3.5% rests with the top ten. The chain combines TRBV28 with TRBJ1-2, with D perhaps TRBD1 (6 bases). The sequenced sample was peripheral blood. The sequence was obtained from a woman aged 55 to 70 with acute or convalescent COVID-19. The CDR3 DNA follows: TGTGCCAGCAGTTTCCTCACTACAGGGTGGTCGAACTATGGCTACACCTTC. The encoded protein is CASSFLTTGWSNYGYTF.